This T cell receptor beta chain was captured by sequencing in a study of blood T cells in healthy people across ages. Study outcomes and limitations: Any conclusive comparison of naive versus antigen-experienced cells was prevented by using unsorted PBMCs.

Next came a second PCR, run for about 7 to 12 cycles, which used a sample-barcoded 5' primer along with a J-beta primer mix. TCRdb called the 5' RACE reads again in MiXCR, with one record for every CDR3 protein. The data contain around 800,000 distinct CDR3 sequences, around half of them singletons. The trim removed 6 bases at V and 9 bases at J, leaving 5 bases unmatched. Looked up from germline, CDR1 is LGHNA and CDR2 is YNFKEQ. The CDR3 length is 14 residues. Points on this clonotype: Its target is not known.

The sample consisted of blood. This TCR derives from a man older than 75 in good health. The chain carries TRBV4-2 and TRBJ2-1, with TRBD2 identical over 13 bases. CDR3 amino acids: CASSQTSGGTEQFF. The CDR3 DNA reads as TGTGCCAGCAGTCAGACTAGCGGGGGGACTGAGCAGTTCTTC.